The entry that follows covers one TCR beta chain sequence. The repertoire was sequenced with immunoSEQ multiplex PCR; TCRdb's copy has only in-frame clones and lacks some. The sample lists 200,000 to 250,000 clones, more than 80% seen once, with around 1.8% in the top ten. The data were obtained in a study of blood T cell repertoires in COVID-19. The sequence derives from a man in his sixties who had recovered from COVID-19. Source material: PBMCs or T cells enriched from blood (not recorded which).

The CDR3 nucleotides are TGTGCCAGCTCACCAGGGACAGGAGTGAACACTGAAGCTTTCTTT. Protein sequence: CASSPGTGVNTEAFF. The J gene is TRBJ1-1, the V gene TRBV18; 8 bases agree with TRBD1. CDR1 and CDR2 from the germline V gene are KGHSH and LQKENI. V gave up 2 bases and J gave up 0 bases; unmatched junction bases: 2. The CDR3 runs 15 residues.